The T cell receptor (beta chain) under discussion was sequenced for a study of blood T cell repertoires in COVID-19. The CDR3 contains 17 residues. Trimming cost V 0 bases and J 2 bases; bases outside gene matches: 8. Germline CDR1 is KGHSH and CDR2 is LQKENI. In the source study's methods: Amplification with reference gene primers provided the estimates of nucleated cell counts. The protocol was immunoSEQ multiplex PCR, while the TCRdb copy is restricted to in-frame clones and leaves out a portion. That table is the source of V, J and clone size, and D and trimming were worked out from the DNA. The sample holds about 320,000 clones, roughly 90% seen once.

The specimen was PBMCs or T cells enriched from blood (not recorded which). This clonotype originated in a woman between 25 and 40 years old who had been exposed to COVID-19. The chain combines TRBV18 with TRBJ1-2, with 8 bases identical to TRBD1. CDR3 DNA: TGTGCCAGCTCACCACCTTACAGGGGGTTGCAGAACTATGGCTACACCTTC. Its translation: CASSPPYRGLQNYGYTF.